Each of the 31 T cell receptor beta chains below was sequenced from the same sample in a study of T-cell reconstitution after alpha-beta-depleted transplantation in children. Preparation of the TCRbeta library was carried out with unique molecular identifiers. Each CDR3 protein gets one entry after TCRdb re-called the PCR reads with MiXCR. The sample shows hundreds of thousands of distinct CDR3 sequences, approximately 10% of them seen only once. Sequenced here: PBMCs from the stem cell graft donor, sampled from the stem cell graft. These receptors were taken from a human donor who donated a stem cell graft to a child with acute lymphoblastic leukemia.

This clonotype occurred many times. The V call is TRBV5-1, the J call TRBJ2-1; D perhaps matches TRBD2 (6 bases). The germline V gene has CDR1 SGHRS and CDR2 YFSETQ. V dropped 5 bases and J dropped 0 bases, with 12 bases sitting between them. CDR3 length: 15 residues. The CDR3 DNA reads as TGCGCCAGCAGTTACGACGGGAGCTCCTACAATGAGCAGTTCTTC. Translated: CASSYDGSSYNEQFF.

This clonotype turned up a few times. The rearrangement uses TRBV10-3 and TRBJ2-5, with 16 nucleotides matching TRBD2. Per germline, CDR1 ENHRY and CDR2 SYGVKD. The CDR3 runs to 16 residues. V shed 6 bases and J 5 bases; nucleotides not matched to a gene: 6. The CDR3 DNA reads as TGTGCCATCAGAGGGACTAGCGGGGGGGCTGTGGAGACCCAGTACTTC. As protein: CAIRGTSGGAVETQYF.

In its sample, this clonotype was seen many times. The V call is TRBV25-1, the J call TRBJ2-1, with D tentatively TRBD2 (6 bases). The CDR3 contains 14 residues. Trimming pared 8 bases from V and 7 bases from J, leaving 18 bases between. CDR1 is MGHDK and CDR2 is SYGVNS in the germline V gene. The DNA for the CDR3 is TGTGCCAGCGGGGGAGGTGGTTCGGGTAATGAGCAGTTCTTC. Its protein is CASGGGGSGNEQFF.

This clonotype has just a few counts. The gene calls are TRBV5-1 and TRBJ2-7; 8 bases are shared with TRBD1. The junction had 3 bases not matched to a gene; V was cut back by 1 base and J by 0 bases. Germline V gene lookup returns CDR1 SGHRS and CDR2 YFSETQ. The CDR3 covers 15 residues. CDR3 in amino acids: CASSLYRGYSYEQYF. The CDR3 DNA is TGCGCCAGCAGCTTGTACAGGGGGTACTCCTACGAGCAGTACTTC.

This clonotype was counted between two and nine times. Here the CDR3 DNA reads TGCGCCAGCAGCTTCGGGTGGGGGCAGGGGAACACTGAAGCTTTCTTT. Protein product: CASSFGWGQGNTEAFF. The V gene is TRBV5-1, the J gene TRBJ1-1; weak D call: TRBD1 (6 bases). Germline values: CDR1 SGHRS, CDR2 YFSETQ. V gave up 2 bases and J gave up 1 base, with 15 bases separating them. The CDR3 is made up of 16 amino acids.

The chain employs TRBV7-9 and TRBJ2-5; maybe TRBD2 (5 bases). Germline V gives CDR1 SEHNR, CDR2 FQNEAQ (reference sequence). The CDR3 spans 16 residues. Trimming took 7 bases from V and 1 from J, leaving 19 bases between them. The CDR3 reads CASNLMDGVGQETQYF. DNA of the CDR3: TGTGCCAGCAATCTGATGGACGGGGTGGGCCAAGAGACCCAGTACTTC.

The chain joins TRBV12-3 or TRBV12-4 to TRBJ2-5, with 7 bases that match TRBD1. J lost 1 base, V lost 7 bases, and 6 bases had no gene match. The CDR3 is 14 amino acids. For the CDR3, the DNA is TGTGCCAGCACCCCCCGGGACAGCCAAGAGACCCAGTACTTC. As protein: CASTPRDSQETQYF.

The genes are TRBV7-6 and TRBJ2-7; TRBD1 matches at 7 bases. The CDR3 covers 12 residues. Per the germline V gene, CDR1 is SGHVS and CDR2 is FNYEAQ. Trimming at V came to 4 bases and at J to 6 bases, leaving 3 bases not matched to a gene. The DNA for the CDR3 is TGTGCCAGCAGCTCCCCAGGGGGCGAGCAGTACTTC. Its protein is CASSSPGGEQYF.

This clonotype occurred a few times. The chain is built from TRBV13 and TRBJ2-5; D perhaps matches TRBD2 (5 bases). The CDR3 has 14 amino acids. The V end lost 3 bases, the J end lost 9 bases, and 17 bases lay between the germline ends. Germline values: CDR1 PRHDT, CDR2 FYEKMQ (reference sequence). CDR3 in DNA: TGTGCCAGCAGCTTCAGGACTGAACTGACGGCCCAGTACTTC. Protein: CASSFRTELTAQYF.

This clonotype was seen many times. The V call is TRBV7-6, the J call TRBJ1-3; D remains ambiguous. The V end lost 2 bases, the J end lost 0 bases, and 23 bases lay between the germline ends. Germline values: CDR1 SGHVS, CDR2 FNYEAQ. This CDR3 has 20 residues. This CDR3 is CASSLIRDPTGRSSGNTIYF. The CDR3 nucleotides are TGTGCCAGCAGCTTAATCCGGGATCCTACCGGACGGAGCTCTGGAAACACCATATATTTT.

The chain employs TRBV6-2 or TRBV6-3 and TRBJ2-1; tentatively, D is TRBD2 (7 bases). Germline CDR1 MNHEY, CDR2 SVGEGT. The V end lost 2 bases, the J end lost 3 bases, and 14 bases lay between the germline ends. This CDR3 comprises 16 residues. CDR3 sequence (DNA): TGTGCCAGCAGTTACCTCGGCGGGGGCATCTACAATGAGCAGTTCTTC. It encodes CASSYLGGGIYNEQFF.

V usage is TRBV20-1 and J usage is TRBJ2-3; 10 nucleotides line up with TRBD1. The trim removed 5 bases at V and 1 base at J, leaving 3 bases unmatched. There are 14 residues in the CDR3. Germline V gene data show CDR1 as DFQATT and CDR2 as SNEGSKA (reference sequence). The chain's CDR3 is CSAGDRGGTDTQYF. The CDR3 DNA follows: TGCAGTGCTGGGGACAGGGGAGGCACAGATACGCAGTATTTT.

In this sample, this clonotype turned up a few times. The gene calls are TRBV5-4 and TRBJ1-3, with D maybe TRBD1 (6 bases). CDR1 and CDR2 (germline): SGHNT, YYREEE (reference sequence). V was pared by 0 bases and J by 2 bases, with 9 bases between. CDR3 length: 15 amino acids. The CDR3 region has the DNA TGTGCCAGCAGCTTGGGACAGGTTCCTGGAAACACCATATATTTT. Amino acids: CASSLGQVPGNTIYF.

This clonotype was detected ten times or more. V is TRBV5-1 and J is TRBJ1-1, with 7 bases fitting TRBD1. The CDR3 sequence is 13 residues long. Germline values: CDR1 SGHRS, CDR2 YFSETQ. Losses at the gene ends were 3 bases for V and 4 bases for J; bases not matched to a gene: 3. CDR3 nucleotide sequence: TGCGCCAGCAGCTCCAGGGGGGGCACTGAAGCTTTCTTT. Residues: CASSSRGGTEAFF.

This clonotype was seen only a few times. The rearrangement links TRBV5-1 to TRBJ2-3; 8 nucleotides align to TRBD1. The CDR3 is made up of 20 amino acids. Germline CDR1 is SGHRS and CDR2 is YFSETQ. V trimming: 3 bases; J trimming: 2 bases; junction bases outside the gene matches: 20. The DNA of the CDR3 is TGCGCCAGCAGCTACTACGACAGGGGTGCGTTGCCCTTTCACACAGATACGCAGTATTTT. Translating it yields CASSYYDRGALPFHTDTQYF.

This clonotype was counted only a few times. V gene TRBV11-2 combines with J gene TRBJ1-1, with 7 bases identical to TRBD1. The CDR3 is 15 residues long. Trimming took 0 bases from V and 7 from J; bases not matched to a gene: 8. Germline CDR1 reads SGHAT; CDR2 reads FQNNGV. CDR3 protein: CASSLDREGALEAFF. CDR3 DNA: TGTGCCAGCAGCTTAGATCGGGAGGGGGCTCTTGAAGCTTTCTTT.

This clonotype was counted many times. The chain uses TRBV12-3 or TRBV12-4 and TRBJ1-6, with D possibly matching TRBD1 (6 bases). The V gene lost 3 bases and the J gene lost 7 bases, with 13 bases spanning the gap. The CDR3 contains 15 residues. CDR3 DNA sequence: TGTGCCAGCAGTTTTTTAGGGCAGGGGAATTCACCCCTCCACTTT. It is translated as CASSFLGQGNSPLHF.

This clonotype was counted ten times or more. This chain joins TRBV20-1 and TRBJ2-1, with TRBD2 identical over 7 bases. Losses at the gene ends were 3 bases for V and 6 bases for J; bases not matched to a gene: 11. Germline CDR1 is DFQATT and CDR2 is SNEGSKA (reference sequence). This CDR3 is built from 15 residues. The CDR3 here is CSASGEGIATNEQFF. CDR3 sequence (DNA): TGCAGTGCTAGTGGGGAGGGAATAGCCACCAATGAGCAGTTCTTC.

This clonotype was seen more than once but under ten times. J is TRBJ1-6 and V is TRBV5-1; D gene ambiguous. The V gene's germline CDR1 is SGHRS and CDR2 YFSETQ. The CDR3 extends over 14 amino acids. Trimming removed 4 bases at V and 8 bases at J, with 13 bases between. CDR3 in amino acids: CASSQYTRDSPLHF. CDR3 nucleotide sequence: TGCGCCAGCAGCCAATATACCCGGGATTCACCCCTCCACTTT.

The rearrangement joins TRBV7-8 to TRBJ1-5; the match to TRBD1 covers 9 bases. Germline loops: CDR1 SGHVS, CDR2 FQNEAQ. The CDR3 runs to 17 residues. Trimming removed 4 bases from V and 4 bases from J; junction bases left unmatched: 11. The CDR3 loop reads CASSSPIGTGNNQPQHF. The CDR3 DNA reads TGTGCCAGCAGCTCCCCCATTGGGACAGGGAATAATCAGCCCCAGCATTTT. Supplemented by reference TRBV7-8 and TRBJ1-5, the full variable domain reads GAGVSQSPRYKVAKRGQDVALRCDPISGHVSLFWYQQALGQGPEFLTYFQNEAQLDKSGLPSDRFFAERPEGSVSTLKIQRTQQEDSAVYLCASSSPIGTGNNQPQHFGDGTRLSIL.

This chain links TRBV7-9 with TRBJ2-3; TRBD2 matches 11 bases. Germline assignment: CDR1 SEHNR and CDR2 FQNEAQ (reference sequence). The CDR3 is 16 residues long. The ends lost 6 bases at V and 2 bases at J; junction bases unmatched: 7. Here the CDR3 DNA reads TGTGCCAGCAGTTCTGGACTAGCGGGTTTCACAGATACGCAGTATTTT. This translates into CASSSGLAGFTDTQYF.

In this sample, this clonotype turned up many times. The rearrangement uses TRBV10-3 and TRBJ2-7; D is unresolved. This CDR3 contains 15 residues. Germline V gene lookup returns CDR1 ENHRY and CDR2 SYGVKD. Trimming cost V 0 bases and J 0 bases, with 9 bases left between them. The CDR3 sequence: CAISESVRSSYEQYF. In DNA, the CDR3 is TGTGCCATCAGTGAGTCTGTTCGTAGCTCCTACGAGCAGTACTTC.

This clonotype was observed a few times. This sequence joins TRBV6-5 and TRBJ2-7, with D uncertain. Between the trimmed V and J ends, which lost 3 bases and 0 bases, there was a span of 12 bases. The CDR3 length is 15 residues. Germline V gene sequence: CDR1 MNHEY, CDR2 SVGAGI. In DNA, the CDR3 is TGTGCCAGCAGTTATGTCGAGGCGCTCTCCTACGAGCAGTACTTC. It translates to CASSYVEALSYEQYF.

This clonotype was found a few times. The chain uses TRBV4-3 and TRBJ2-7; no reliable D call. Germline V gene sequence: CDR1 LGHNA, CDR2 YSLEER. Trimming left V 0 bases short and J 2 bases short, with 5 bases between. The CDR3 sequence is 13 residues long. In DNA form, the CDR3 reads TGCGCCAGCAGCCAAGAAAGGACCTACGAGCAGTACTTC. Protein: CASSQERTYEQYF.

This clonotype was detected only a few times. The chain employs TRBV5-1 and TRBJ1-3, with 7 bases identical to TRBD1. With V trimmed by 3 bases and J by 3 bases, 15 bases remained unmatched. Germline CDR1 is SGHRS and CDR2 is YFSETQ. CDR3 length: 18 residues. CDR3 loop: CASSWTDRATGYGNTIYF. In DNA form, the CDR3 reads TGCGCCAGCAGCTGGACTGACAGGGCTACAGGGTATGGAAACACCATATATTTT.

At least ten counts were recorded for this clonotype. This rearrangement joins TRBV5-1 to TRBJ1-2, with D unresolved. The CDR3 totals 14 residues. CDR1 is SGHRS, CDR2 YFSETQ, per germline. V lost 0 bases to trimming and J lost 2 bases, with 8 bases between them. The CDR3 DNA reads as TGCGCCAGCAGCTTGGGATCTGCGAACTATGGCTACACCTTC. Protein product: CASSLGSANYGYTF.

This clonotype was counted only a few times. This sequence joins TRBV7-2 and TRBJ2-3, with TRBD2 as a possible D gene (7 bases). Germline CDR1 and CDR2: SGHTA and FQGNSA. Trimming took off 1 base at V and 6 bases at J, with 14 bases between the two ends. The CDR3 runs 15 residues. The CDR3 region is CASSLVQGSGDTQYF. CDR3 nucleotide sequence: TGTGCCAGCAGCTTAGTACAGGGTAGCGGGGATACGCAGTATTTT.

This clonotype has just a few counts. The chain links TRBV3-1 to TRBJ1-3; TRBD1 matches 9 bases. This CDR3 is built from 15 residues. J gave up 6 bases and V 5 bases, and 8 bases lay outside the gene matches. CDR1 is LGHDT and CDR2 is YNNKEL in the germline V gene (reference sequence). CDR3 in amino acids: CASSYPGQGINTIYF. The CDR3 DNA reads as TGTGCCAGCAGCTACCCCGGACAGGGGATAAACACCATATATTTT.

CDR3 sequence: CASTGWGNEQFF. The DNA of the CDR3 is TGTGCCAGCACGGGGTGGGGCAATGAGCAGTTCTTC. V gene TRBV2 combines with J gene TRBJ2-1, with a tentative D call TRBD2 (5 bases). CDR3 length: 12 amino acids. Between the trimmed V and J ends, which lost 7 bases and 6 bases, there was a span of 10 bases. CDR1 SNHLY and CDR2 FYNNEI come from the germline V gene.

The rearrangement joins TRBV6-5 to TRBJ2-5; perhaps D is TRBD1 or TRBD2 (6 bases each). The length of the CDR3 is 16 residues. Trimming removed 0 bases from V and 2 bases from J, with 13 bases in between. Looked up from germline, CDR1 is MNHEY and CDR2 is SVGAGI. The CDR3 loop is CASSYSRRGIQETQYF. CDR3 nucleotide sequence: TGTGCCAGCAGTTACTCGAGGAGGGGGATTCAAGAGACCCAGTACTTC.

The V call is TRBV7-9, the J call TRBJ1-2, with 10 bases that match TRBD1. V lost 4 bases and J lost 3; bases outside the gene matches: 11. The germline V gene has CDR1 SEHNR and CDR2 FQNEAQ (reference sequence). The CDR3 consists of 17 residues. In DNA, the CDR3 is TGTGCCAGCAGCTCCGGGACAGGGGAGAAAGGGTACTATGGCTACACCTTC. Amino acids: CASSSGTGEKGYYGYTF.